This T cell receptor beta chain was retrieved from a study of OX40 agonist ivuxolimab in advanced cancers. Findings of the study overall: Among T cells, CD8+ cells averaged more expanded clones than CD4+ cells. Within 6 weeks, CD4+ and CD8+ blood T cells expanded clonally at 0.1 to 3.0 mg/kg.

This clone appeared once. Its cognate antigen is unknown. The CDR3 consists of 15 residues. CDR1 SQVTM and CDR2 ANQGSEA come from the germline V gene. V lost 7 bases and J lost 0; bases outside the gene matches: 9. Autoimmune disease history or systemic immunosuppression led to patient exclusion. Method: immunoSEQ multiplex PCR; TCRdb's copy keeps in-frame clones and lacks some. This table has approximately 52,000 clones, 79% appearing once. The rearrangement joins TRBV29-1 to TRBJ1-5; 7 nucleotides agree with TRBD1. The sample was CD4+ or CD8+ T cells sorted from blood, taken in a trial of the OX40 agonist ivuxolimab. The TCR was taken from an adult with an advanced solid tumor such as melanoma, head and neck, liver or kidney cancer. Here the CDR3 DNA reads TGCAGCGCCGGAGGGCAGGGGGGTAGCAATCAGCCCCAGCATTTT. This encodes CSAGGQGGSNQPQHF.